Reported below is one T cell receptor (beta chain). Its antigen is still unknown. This CDR3 is 15 amino acids long. Germline CDR1 reads MGHRA; CDR2 reads YSYEKL. By phenotype, naive CD8+ T cells were CD45RO-CCR7+CD27+CD95-. Each TRB cDNA library was prepared by 5' RACE (with UMI labels). TCRdb re-called the 5' RACE reads and catalogs CDR3 proteins one per entry, DNA excluded. Its clone listing holds about 24,000 distinct CDR3 sequences. The sample originates from a study of CXCR3-negative and CXCR3-positive naive CD8 T cells. Overall study results and limits: Naive CXCR3-negative and CXCR3-positive cells had similar TRBV-TRBJ usage; memory differed. The study found more hydrophobic TRB CDR3s in CXCR3-positive naive cells than in CXCR3-negative naive cells.

This sequence was found in a human donor in good health. Some clones in this sample may be carry-over from other donors' samples. Sequencing was carried out using naive CXCR3- CD8+ T cells from blood. Subset reported: CD45RO-CCR7+CD27+CD95- naive CD8+ T cells lacking CXCR3 (TNR3-). This chain uses TRBV4-1 with TRBJ2-7; TCRdb gives TRBD1 as the D gene, but with no DNA this cannot be confirmed. The CDR3 loop is CASSQGQGSGYEQYF.